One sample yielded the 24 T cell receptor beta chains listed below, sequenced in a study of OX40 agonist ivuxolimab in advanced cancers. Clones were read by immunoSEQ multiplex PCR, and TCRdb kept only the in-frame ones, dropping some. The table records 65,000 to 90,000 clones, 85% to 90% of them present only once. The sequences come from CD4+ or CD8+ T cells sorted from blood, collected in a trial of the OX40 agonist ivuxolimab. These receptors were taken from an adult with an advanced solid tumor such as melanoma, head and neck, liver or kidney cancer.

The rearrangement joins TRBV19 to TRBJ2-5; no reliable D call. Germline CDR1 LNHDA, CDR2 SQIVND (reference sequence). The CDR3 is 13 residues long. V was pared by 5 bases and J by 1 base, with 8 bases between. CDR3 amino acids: CASSVGVQETQYF. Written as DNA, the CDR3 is TGTGCCAGTAGTGTAGGCGTCCAAGAGACCCAGTACTTC.

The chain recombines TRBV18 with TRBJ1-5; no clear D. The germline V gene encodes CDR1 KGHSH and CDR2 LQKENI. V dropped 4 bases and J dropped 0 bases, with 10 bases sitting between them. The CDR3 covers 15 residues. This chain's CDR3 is CASSQAPYSNQPQHF. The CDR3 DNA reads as TGTGCCAGCTCACAAGCCCCCTATAGCAATCAGCCCCAGCATTTT.

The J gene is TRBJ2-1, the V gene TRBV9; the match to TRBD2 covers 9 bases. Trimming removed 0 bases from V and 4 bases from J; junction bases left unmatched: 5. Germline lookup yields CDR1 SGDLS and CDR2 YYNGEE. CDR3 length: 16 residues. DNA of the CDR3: TGTGCCAGCAGCGTAGGGCGGGAGGGCCTGTACAATGAGCAGTTCTTC. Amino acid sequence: CASSVGREGLYNEQFF. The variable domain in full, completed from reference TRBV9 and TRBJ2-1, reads DSGVTQTPKHLITATGQRVTLRCSPRSGDLSVYWYQQSLDQGLQFLIQYYNGEERAKGNILERFSAQQFPDLHSELNLSSLELGDSALYFCASSVGREGLYNEQFFGPGTRLTVL.

CDR3 loop: CATSSYIWSGSSYNEQFF. The CDR3 nucleotides are TGTGCCACCAGCAGCTATATATGGAGCGGGAGCTCCTACAATGAGCAGTTCTTC. The gene calls are TRBV15 and TRBJ2-1; 8 nucleotides agree with TRBD2. This CDR3 comprises 18 residues. V was pared by 3 bases and J by 0 bases, with 10 bases of the junction left unmatched. Germline CDR1 LNHNV, CDR2 YYDKDF (reference sequence). The whole variable domain, filled in from reference TRBV15 and TRBJ2-1, reads DAMVIQNPRYQVTQFGKPVTLSCSQTLNHNVMYWYQQKSSQAPKLLFHYYDKDFNNEADTPDNFQSRRPNTSFCFLDIRSPGLGDTAMYLCATSSYIWSGSSYNEQFFGPGTRLTVL.

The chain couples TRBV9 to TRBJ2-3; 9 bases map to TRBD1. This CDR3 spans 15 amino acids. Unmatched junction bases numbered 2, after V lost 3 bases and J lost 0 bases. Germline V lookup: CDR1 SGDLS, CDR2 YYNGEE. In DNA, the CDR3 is TGTGCCAGCAGCGCGACAGGGGGGAGCACAGATACGCAGTATTTT. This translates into CASSATGGSTDTQYF.

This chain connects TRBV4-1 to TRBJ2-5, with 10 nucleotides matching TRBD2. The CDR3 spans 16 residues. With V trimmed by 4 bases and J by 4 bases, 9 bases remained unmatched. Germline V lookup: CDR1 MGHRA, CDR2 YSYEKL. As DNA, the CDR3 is TGCGCCAGCAGCCCCCTAGCGGGAGTTGTGGGAGAGACCCAGTACTTC. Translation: CASSPLAGVVGETQYF.

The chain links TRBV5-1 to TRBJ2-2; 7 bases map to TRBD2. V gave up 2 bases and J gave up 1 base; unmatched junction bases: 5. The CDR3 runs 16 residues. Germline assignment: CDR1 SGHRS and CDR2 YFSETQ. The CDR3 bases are TGCGCCAGCAGCTTTACTAGCGTAAAGAACACCGGGGAGCTGTTTTTT. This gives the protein CASSFTSVKNTGELFF. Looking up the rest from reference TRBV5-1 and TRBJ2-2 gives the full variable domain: KAGVTQTPRYLIKTRGQQVTLSCSPISGHRSVSWYQQTPGQGLQFLFEYFSETQRNKGNFPGRFSGRQFSNSRSEMNVSTLELGDSALYLCASSFTSVKNTGELFFGEGSRLTVL.

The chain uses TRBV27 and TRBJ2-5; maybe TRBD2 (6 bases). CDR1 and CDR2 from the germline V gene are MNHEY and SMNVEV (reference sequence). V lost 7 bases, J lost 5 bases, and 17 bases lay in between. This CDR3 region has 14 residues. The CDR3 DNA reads TGTGCCAGCACCCCCGGAGGGGCTACGGAGACCCAGTACTTC. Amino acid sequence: CASTPGGATETQYF.

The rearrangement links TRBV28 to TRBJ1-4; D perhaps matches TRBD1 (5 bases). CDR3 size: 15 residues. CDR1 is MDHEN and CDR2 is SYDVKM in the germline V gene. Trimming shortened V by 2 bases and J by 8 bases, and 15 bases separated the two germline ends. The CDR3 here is CASSLDRPGSEKLFF. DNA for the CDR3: TGTGCCAGCAGTTTAGACAGACCGGGCTCGGAAAAACTGTTTTTT.

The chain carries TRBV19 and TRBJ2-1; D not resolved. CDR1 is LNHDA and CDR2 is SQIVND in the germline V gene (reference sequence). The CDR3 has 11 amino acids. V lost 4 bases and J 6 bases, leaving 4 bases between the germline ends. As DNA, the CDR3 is TGTGCCAGTAGTACGCTCAATGAGCAGTTCTTC. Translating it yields CASSTLNEQFF.

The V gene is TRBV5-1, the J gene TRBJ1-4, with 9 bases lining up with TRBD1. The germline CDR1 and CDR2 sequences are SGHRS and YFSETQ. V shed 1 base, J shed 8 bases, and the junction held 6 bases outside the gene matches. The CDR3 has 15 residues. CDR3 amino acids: CASSLFGTGLEKLFF. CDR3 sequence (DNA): TGCGCCAGCAGCTTGTTTGGGACAGGGCTAGAAAAACTGTTTTTT.

Here the CDR3 reads CASSTGQGATNEKLFF. CDR3 bases: TGTGCCAGCAGCACGGGACAGGGGGCAACTAATGAAAAACTGTTTTTT. The chain couples TRBV7-9 to TRBJ1-4, with 11 bases that match TRBD1. The CDR3 spans 16 residues. The junction had 2 bases not matched to a gene; V was cut back by 5 bases and J by 0 bases. In germline, CDR1 is SEHNR, CDR2 FQNEAQ (reference sequence).

This CDR3 reads CASSLGTGNTQYF. The CDR3 coding sequence is TGTGCCAGCAGCTTAGGGACCGGGAATACGCAGTATTTT. The rearrangement links TRBV7-3 to TRBJ2-3; perhaps D is TRBD1 or TRBD2 (5 bases each). The CDR3 extends over 13 amino acids. Deletions cut 2 bases from V and 7 bases from J, with 10 bases between. From germline, CDR1 is SGHTA and CDR2 FQGTGA.

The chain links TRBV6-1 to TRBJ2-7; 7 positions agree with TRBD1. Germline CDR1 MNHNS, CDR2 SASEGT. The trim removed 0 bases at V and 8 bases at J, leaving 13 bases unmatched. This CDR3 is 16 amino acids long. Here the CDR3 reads CASSEAWSPGTVKQYF. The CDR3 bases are TGTGCCAGCAGTGAAGCTTGGTCCCCCGGGACAGTAAAGCAGTACTTC.

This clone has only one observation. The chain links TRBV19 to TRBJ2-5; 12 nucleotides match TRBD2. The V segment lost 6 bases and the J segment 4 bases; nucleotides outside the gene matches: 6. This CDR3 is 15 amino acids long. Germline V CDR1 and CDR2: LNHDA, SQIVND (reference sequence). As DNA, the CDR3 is TGTGCCAGTAGGAGACTAGCGGGAGTAGGAGAGACCCAGTACTTC. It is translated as CASRRLAGVGETQYF.

CDR3: CASSYSWRTGELFF. The DNA for the CDR3 is TGTGCCAGCAGTTACTCCTGGAGGACCGGGGAGCTGTTTTTT. This chain connects TRBV6-5 to TRBJ2-2; weak D call: TRBD2 (5 bases). Germline lookup yields CDR1 MNHEY and CDR2 SVGAGI. This CDR3 is built from 14 residues. With 0 bases removed from V and 5 bases from J, the gap between germline ends came to 7 bases.

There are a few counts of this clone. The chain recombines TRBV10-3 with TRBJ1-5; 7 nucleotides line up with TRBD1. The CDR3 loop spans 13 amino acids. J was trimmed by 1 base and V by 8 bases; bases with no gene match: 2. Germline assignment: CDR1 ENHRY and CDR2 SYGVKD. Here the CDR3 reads CAISRGSNQPQHF. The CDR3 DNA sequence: TGTGCCATCTCCAGGGGGAGCAATCAGCCCCAGCATTTT.

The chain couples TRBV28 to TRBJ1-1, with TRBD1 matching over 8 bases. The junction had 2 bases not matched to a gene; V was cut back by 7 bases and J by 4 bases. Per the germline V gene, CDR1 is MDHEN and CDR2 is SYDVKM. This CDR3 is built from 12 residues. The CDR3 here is CASKGTGTEAFF. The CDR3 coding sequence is TGTGCCAGCAAAGGGACAGGCACTGAAGCTTTCTTT.

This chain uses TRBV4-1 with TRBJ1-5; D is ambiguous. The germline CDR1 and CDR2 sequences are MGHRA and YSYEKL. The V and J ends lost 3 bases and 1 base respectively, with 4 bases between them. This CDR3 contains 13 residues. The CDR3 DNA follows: TGCGCCAGCAGCCAGCAGAGCAATCAGCCCCAGCATTTT. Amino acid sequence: CASSQQSNQPQHF.

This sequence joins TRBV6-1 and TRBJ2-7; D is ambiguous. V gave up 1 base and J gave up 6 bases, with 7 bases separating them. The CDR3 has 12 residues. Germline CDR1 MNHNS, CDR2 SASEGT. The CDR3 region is CASSEVLFEQYF. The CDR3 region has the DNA TGTGCCAGCAGTGAAGTCCTTTTCGAGCAGTACTTC.

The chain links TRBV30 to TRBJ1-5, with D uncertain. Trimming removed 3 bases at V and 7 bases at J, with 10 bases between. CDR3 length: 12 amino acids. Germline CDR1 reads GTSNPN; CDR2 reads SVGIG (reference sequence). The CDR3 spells CAWSPAGQPQHF. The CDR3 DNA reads TGTGCCTGGAGCCCCGCCGGGCAGCCCCAGCATTTT.

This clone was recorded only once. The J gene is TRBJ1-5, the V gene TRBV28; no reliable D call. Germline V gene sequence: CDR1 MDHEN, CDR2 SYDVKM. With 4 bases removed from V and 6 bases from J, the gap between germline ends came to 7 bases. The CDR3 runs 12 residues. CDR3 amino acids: CASSSNRQPQHF. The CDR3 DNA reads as TGTGCCAGCAGTTCGAATCGTCAGCCCCAGCATTTT.

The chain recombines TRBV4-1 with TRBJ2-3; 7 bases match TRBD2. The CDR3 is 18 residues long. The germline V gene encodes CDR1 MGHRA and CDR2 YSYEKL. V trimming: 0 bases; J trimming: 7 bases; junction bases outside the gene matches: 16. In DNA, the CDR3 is TGCGCCAGCAGCCAAGATCGAGGAGCGGGGACCCGCGTCTATACGCAGTATTTT. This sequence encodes CASSQDRGAGTRVYTQYF.

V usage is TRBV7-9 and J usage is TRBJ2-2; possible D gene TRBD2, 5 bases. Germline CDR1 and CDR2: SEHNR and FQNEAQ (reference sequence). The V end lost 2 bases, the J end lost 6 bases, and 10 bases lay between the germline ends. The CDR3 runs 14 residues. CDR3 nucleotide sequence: TGTGCCAGCAGCTTACTCCAGAGGGCCGGGGAGCTGTTTTTT. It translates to CASSLLQRAGELFF.